What follows is one T cell receptor (beta chain) and its context. This sample was taken from a study of blood T cell dynamics during melanoma immunotherapy. At the level of the study: Patients with metastatic melanoma got pembrolizumab or nivolumab-ipilimumab as first-line care.

Assay: immunoSEQ multiplex PCR; the TCRdb copy retains only in-frame clones and omits some. This repertoire shows roughly 8,700 clones, over 75% found once; its top ten account for about 0.95%. Specified time point: week 3, after first cycle of checkpoint inhibitor. Patients with prior systemic cancer treatment, concomitant immunosuppressants, or other active malignancies were excluded. The V end was cut by 8 bases, the J end by 4 bases, with 12 bases between. Germline-derived CDR1 and CDR2 are DFQATT and SNEGSKA (reference sequence). The CDR3 spans 11 residues. The chain carries TRBV20-1 and TRBJ2-7; TRBD1 or TRBD2 may be the D gene (5 bases each). This sequence originates from a human donor with melanoma. The sample consisted of blood, taken from a patient treated with checkpoint blockade. CDR3 coding DNA: TGCAGTATGCAGGGACCTTACGAGCAGTACTTC. Its protein is CSMQGPYEQYF.